This T cell receptor beta chain was documented in a study of blood T cell repertoires in COVID-19. There are a few counts of this clone. Data came from immunoSEQ multiplex PCR; TCRdb stores just in-frame clones and leaves some out. Of 170,000 or so clones in the sample, around 82% were seen once. The trim removed 4 bases at V and 2 bases at J, leaving 7 bases unmatched. Germline CDR1 reads SGHRS; CDR2 reads YFSETQ. This CDR3 spans 16 amino acids. This clonotype was obtained from a man younger than 30 with active or convalescent COVID-19. This chain connects TRBV5-1 to TRBJ2-3; 10 nucleotides match TRBD1. Material: peripheral blood. CDR3 sequence (DNA): TGCGCCAGCAGCGACGGACAGGGGGGGGACACAGATACGCAGTATTTT. Protein: CASSDGQGGDTDTQYF.